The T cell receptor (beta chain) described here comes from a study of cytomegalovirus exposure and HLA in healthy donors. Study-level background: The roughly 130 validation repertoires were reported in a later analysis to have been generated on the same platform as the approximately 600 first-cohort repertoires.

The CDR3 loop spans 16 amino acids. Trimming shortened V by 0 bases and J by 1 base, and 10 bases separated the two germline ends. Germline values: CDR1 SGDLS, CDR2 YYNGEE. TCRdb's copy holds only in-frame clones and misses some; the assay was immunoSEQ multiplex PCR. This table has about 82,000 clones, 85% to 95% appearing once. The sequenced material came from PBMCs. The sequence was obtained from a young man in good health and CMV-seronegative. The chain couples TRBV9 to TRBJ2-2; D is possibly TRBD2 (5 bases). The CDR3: CASSVVPAENTGELFF. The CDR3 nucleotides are TGTGCCAGCAGCGTAGTTCCAGCGGAGAACACCGGGGAGCTGTTTTTT.